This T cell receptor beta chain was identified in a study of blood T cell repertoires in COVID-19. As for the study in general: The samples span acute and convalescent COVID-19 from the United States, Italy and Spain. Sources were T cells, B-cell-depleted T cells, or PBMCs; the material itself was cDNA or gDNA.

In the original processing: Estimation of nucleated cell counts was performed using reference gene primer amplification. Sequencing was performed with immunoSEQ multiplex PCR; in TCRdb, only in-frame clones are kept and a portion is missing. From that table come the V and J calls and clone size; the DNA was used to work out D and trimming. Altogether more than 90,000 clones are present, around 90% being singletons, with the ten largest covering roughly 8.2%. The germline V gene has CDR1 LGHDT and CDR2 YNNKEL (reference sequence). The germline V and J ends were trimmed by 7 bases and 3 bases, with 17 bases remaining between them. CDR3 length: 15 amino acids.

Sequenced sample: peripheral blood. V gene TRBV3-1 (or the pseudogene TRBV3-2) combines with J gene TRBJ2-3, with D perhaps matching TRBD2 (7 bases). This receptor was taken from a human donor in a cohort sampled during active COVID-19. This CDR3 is CASNIVGGGTDTQYF. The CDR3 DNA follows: TGTGCCAGCAATATTGTAGGGGGGGGTACAGATACGCAGTATTTT.